The 21 T cell receptor beta chains reported below all come from one sample, sequenced in a study of type 1 regulatory T cells. TCRdb reprocessed the reads via MiXCR and lists one record per CDR3 protein. Counted here are 14,000 to 15,000 distinct CDR3 sequences, roughly an eighth occurring once; the ten biggest clones make up 15%. These receptors lack a known antigen. Source material: cultured T cells, either the whole culture or a sorted T cell fraction (not recorded which). These receptors were taken from a human donor in good health.

The chain links TRBV18 to TRBJ1-2; D is ambiguous. This CDR3 region has 13 residues. In germline, CDR1 is KGHSH, CDR2 LQKENI. V lost 8 bases to trimming and J lost 2 bases, with 12 bases between them. DNA of the CDR3: TGTGCCAGCACCCAGGACCTAAACTATGGCTACACCTTC. It specifies CASTQDLNYGYTF. The whole variable domain, remainder taken from reference TRBV18 and TRBJ1-2, is NAGVMQNPRHLVRRRGQEARLRCSPMKGHSHVYWYRQLPEEGLKFMVYLQKENIIDESGMPKERFSAEFPKEGPSILRIQQVVRGDSAAYFCASTQDLNYGYTFGSGTRLTVV.

This clonotype appeared many times. This chain connects TRBV7-2 to TRBJ2-4; D gene ambiguous. CDR3 length: 16 residues. Germline CDR1 and CDR2: SGHTA and FQGNSA. Trimming removed 1 base at V and 0 bases at J, with 10 bases between. For the CDR3, the DNA is TGTGCCAGCAGCTTAGAACAAGGGATAGCCAAAAACATTCAGTACTTC. The encoded protein is CASSLEQGIAKNIQYF.

This clonotype was counted many times. The V call is TRBV20-1, the J call TRBJ2-5; D is unclear. V lost 6 bases and J 3 bases, leaving 14 bases between the germline ends. The germline V gene has CDR1 DFQATT and CDR2 SNEGSKA (reference sequence). The CDR3 is 13 amino acids. The CDR3 loop reads CSAPRVLEETQYF. Written as DNA, the CDR3 is TGCAGTGCCCCCCGAGTCTTAGAAGAGACCCAGTACTTC.

There are many counts of this clonotype. The rearrangement links TRBV7-3 to TRBJ1-1; TRBD1 might be the D (6 bases). V dropped 6 bases and J dropped 3 bases, with 14 bases sitting between them. Germline loops: CDR1 SGHTA, CDR2 FQGTGA. This CDR3 has 14 amino acids. The CDR3 spells CASRPDSRDTEAFF. The CDR3 DNA is TGTGCCAGCAGACCGGACAGTCGGGACACTGAAGCTTTCTTT. Looking up the rest from reference TRBV7-3 and TRBJ1-1 gives the full variable domain: GAGVSQTPSNKVTEKGKYVELRCDPISGHTALYWYRQSLGQGPEFLIYFQGTGAADDSGLPNDRFFAVRPEGSVSTLKIQRTERGDSAVYLCASRPDSRDTEAFFGQGTRLTVV.

This clonotype has ten or more counts. The rearrangement joins TRBV7-2 to TRBJ2-5; TRBD1 matches at 11 bases. The CDR3 contains 15 residues. Germline CDR1 reads SGHTA; CDR2 reads FQGNSA. Germline trimming cut 5 bases from V and 2 bases from J; bases unmatched to any gene: 4. The CDR3 DNA reads TGTGCCAGCAGCCGGGACAGGGGGTTACAAGAGACCCAGTACTTC. It translates to CASSRDRGLQETQYF.

In its sample, this clonotype was seen many times. This chain connects TRBV6-6 to TRBJ2-1; no reliable D call. Trimming took off 2 bases at V and 6 bases at J, with 8 bases between the two ends. Per germline, CDR1 MNHNY and CDR2 SVGAGI (reference sequence). There are 13 residues in the CDR3. The CDR3 loop reads CASSYPTGNEQFF. As DNA, the CDR3 is TGTGCCAGCAGTTACCCCACGGGCAATGAGCAGTTCTTC.

For this clonotype: A much larger clonotype is one base distant, so this may be a read error. V is TRBV9 and J is TRBJ2-5; 9 nucleotides agree with TRBD2. The germline CDR1 and CDR2 sequences are SGDLS and YYNGEE. The CDR3 is 19 residues long. CDR3: CASSVAGYSGSINQEAQYF. CDR3 nucleotide sequence: TGTGCCAGCAGCGTAGCAGGTTATAGCGGGAGTATTAACCAAGAGGCCCAGTACTTC.

The V gene is TRBV5-1, the J gene TRBJ2-5, with 8 bases aligning to TRBD1. J was trimmed by 3 bases and V by 3 bases; bases with no gene match: 4. CDR3 length: 14 residues. The germline CDR1 and CDR2 sequences are SGHRS and YFSETQ. The CDR3 DNA sequence: TGCGCCAGCAGCTCCAGGGGGCGCGAAGAGACCCAGTACTTC. Translating gives CASSSRGREETQYF.

Relative to its sample, this clonotype is medium-sized (0.01 to 0.1%). The chain links TRBV6-5 to TRBJ2-3; 8 nucleotides match TRBD2. Per the germline V gene, CDR1 is MNHEY and CDR2 is SVGAGI. The CDR3 runs 14 residues. After removal of 7 bases from V and 8 bases from J, the junction contained 11 bases not matched to a gene. The CDR3 protein is CASTGTGGLGTQYF. CDR3 bases: TGTGCCAGCACAGGGACGGGAGGGCTTGGTACGCAGTATTTT.

There are many counts of this clonotype. The rearrangement links TRBV5-1 to TRBJ2-7; TRBD2 matches 8 bases. There are 15 residues in the CDR3. CDR1 SGHRS and CDR2 YFSETQ come from the germline V gene. With 0 bases clipped from V and 0 bases from J, the junction kept 2 bases outside the gene matches. DNA for the CDR3: TGCGCCAGCAGCTTGGCGGGAGGGCCCTCCTACGAGCAGTACTTC. Translating it yields CASSLAGGPSYEQYF. Combining the CDR3 with reference TRBV5-1 and TRBJ2-7 gives the whole variable domain KAGVTQTPRYLIKTRGQQVTLSCSPISGHRSVSWYQQTPGQGLQFLFEYFSETQRNKGNFPGRFSGRQFSNSRSEMNVSTLELGDSALYLCASSLAGGPSYEQYFGPGTRLTVT.

Regarding this clonotype: This may be a read error, as it is one base from a much larger clone. No conserved phenylalanine or tryptophan ends this CDR3, so it is likely a read error. This chain joins TRBV18 and TRBJ2-7; D is perhaps TRBD1 (5 bases). This CDR3 spans 13 amino acids. The germline V gene encodes CDR1 KGHSH and CDR2 LQKENI. V shed 4 bases and J shed 2 bases, with 9 bases lying between them. The CDR3 bases are TGTGCCAGCTCACAACAGGTCACCTACGAGCAGTACTTG. Its protein is CASSQQVTYEQYL.

This clonotype was counted only a few times. The CDR3, as DNA: TGTGCCTGGAAATCAGTAGGTACTGTGCAGTTCTTC. Its translation: CAWKSVGTVQFF. The chain uses TRBV30 and TRBJ2-1; D not resolved. There are 12 residues in the CDR3. The germline gives CDR1 GTSNPN, CDR2 SVGIG (reference sequence). The V end was cut by 4 bases, the J end by 12 bases, with 16 bases between.

J is TRBJ2-1 and V is TRBV5-1, with D perhaps TRBD1 or TRBD2 (5 bases each). The CDR3 covers 14 residues. V was pared by 0 bases and J by 7 bases, with 11 bases between. Germline V gene sequence: CDR1 SGHRS, CDR2 YFSETQ. This CDR3 reads CASSLAGGTNEQFF. The CDR3 DNA reads TGCGCCAGCAGCTTGGCTGGGGGTACTAATGAGCAGTTCTTC.

There are many counts of this clonotype. This rearrangement joins TRBV7-3 to TRBJ2-3, with D perhaps matching TRBD2 (5 bases). The CDR3 sequence is 15 residues long. The V gene lost 4 bases and the J gene lost 2 bases, with 13 bases spanning the gap. Germline V gene sequence: CDR1 SGHTA, CDR2 FQGTGA. The CDR3 spells CASSSGILTTDTQYF. Here the CDR3 DNA reads TGTGCCAGCAGCTCCGGGATTTTGACCACAGATACGCAGTATTTT.

The chain recombines TRBV20-1 with TRBJ2-1, with D unclear. The V gene lost 6 bases and the J gene lost 4 bases, with 19 bases spanning the gap. The CDR3 spans 15 residues. The V gene's germline CDR1 is DFQATT and CDR2 SNEGSKA (reference sequence). The CDR3 region has the DNA TGCAGTGCCCCGCCCGGGCGATTTCCATACAATGAGCAGTTCTTC. The encoded protein is CSAPPGRFPYNEQFF.

This clonotype appeared many times. The CDR3 spells CASSSGPRSYNEQFF. The DNA for the CDR3 is TGTGCCAGCAGTTCCGGGCCCCGCTCCTACAATGAGCAGTTCTTC. V and J are TRBV12-3 or TRBV12-4 and TRBJ2-1; D is uncertain. Trimming took 4 bases from V and 0 from J, leaving 10 bases between them. There are 15 residues in the CDR3.

This clonotype has ten or more counts. CDR3: CASSPQAGRSYNEQFF. The CDR3, as DNA: TGTGCCAGCTCACCACAAGCGGGACGCTCCTACAATGAGCAGTTCTTC. The V gene is TRBV18, the J gene TRBJ2-1; TRBD2 matches 7 bases. Germline V gene data show CDR1 as KGHSH and CDR2 as LQKENI. V lost 1 base to trimming and J lost 0 bases; unmatched junction nucleotides: 3. The CDR3 totals 16 residues. The variable domain in full, completed from reference TRBV18 and TRBJ2-1, reads NAGVMQNPRHLVRRRGQEARLRCSPMKGHSHVYWYRQLPEEGLKFMVYLQKENIIDESGMPKERFSAEFPKEGPSILRIQQVVRGDSAAYFCASSPQAGRSYNEQFFGPGTRLTVL.

This clonotype has ten or more counts. The chain is built from TRBV20-1 and TRBJ2-3; 10 positions match TRBD2. J gave up 5 bases and V 5 bases, and 4 bases lay outside the gene matches. CDR1 is DFQATT, CDR2 SNEGSKA, per germline (reference sequence). CDR3 length equals 13 residues. The CDR3 region is CSAYGTSVDTQYF. The CDR3 DNA reads TGCAGTGCTTACGGGACTAGCGTAGATACGCAGTATTTT.

This clonotype is classed as medium-sized. V usage is TRBV19 and J usage is TRBJ2-2; D possibly corresponds to TRBD1 (6 bases). Trimming shortened V by 5 bases and J by 4 bases, and 14 bases separated the two germline ends. The CDR3 is 15 amino acids. Germline V gene sequence: CDR1 LNHDA, CDR2 SQIVND (reference sequence). CDR3 sequence: CASSSPGHLTGELFF. CDR3 nucleotide sequence: TGTGCCAGTAGTTCGCCGGGACACCTCACCGGGGAGCTGTTTTTT.

Many counts were recorded for this clonotype. The V call is TRBV2, the J call TRBJ2-6; D unclear. Germline V CDR1 and CDR2: SNHLY, FYNNEI. Deletions cut 1 base from V and 1 base from J, with 5 bases between. This CDR3 contains 15 residues. The CDR3 loop is CASSEVDSGANVLTF. For the CDR3, the DNA is TGTGCCAGCAGTGAAGTCGATTCTGGGGCCAACGTCCTGACTTTC. Together with reference TRBV2 and TRBJ2-6, the CDR3 gives the full variable domain: EPEVTQTPSHQVTQMGQEVILRCVPISNHLYFYWYRQILGQKVEFLVSFYNNEISEKSEIFDDQFSVERPDGSNFTLKIRSTKLEDSAMYFCASSEVDSGANVLTFGAGSRLTVL.

This clonotype was recorded at least ten times. The V gene is TRBV28, the J gene TRBJ2-3; a possible D gene is TRBD1 (6 bases). The CDR3 has 16 residues. The germline CDR1 and CDR2 sequences are MDHEN and SYDVKM. V lost 3 bases, J lost 4 bases, and 17 bases lay in between. The CDR3 DNA is TGTGCCAGCAGTTTGGTTGGCAGGGGAATTGCAGATACGCAGTATTTT. It is translated as CASSLVGRGIADTQYF.